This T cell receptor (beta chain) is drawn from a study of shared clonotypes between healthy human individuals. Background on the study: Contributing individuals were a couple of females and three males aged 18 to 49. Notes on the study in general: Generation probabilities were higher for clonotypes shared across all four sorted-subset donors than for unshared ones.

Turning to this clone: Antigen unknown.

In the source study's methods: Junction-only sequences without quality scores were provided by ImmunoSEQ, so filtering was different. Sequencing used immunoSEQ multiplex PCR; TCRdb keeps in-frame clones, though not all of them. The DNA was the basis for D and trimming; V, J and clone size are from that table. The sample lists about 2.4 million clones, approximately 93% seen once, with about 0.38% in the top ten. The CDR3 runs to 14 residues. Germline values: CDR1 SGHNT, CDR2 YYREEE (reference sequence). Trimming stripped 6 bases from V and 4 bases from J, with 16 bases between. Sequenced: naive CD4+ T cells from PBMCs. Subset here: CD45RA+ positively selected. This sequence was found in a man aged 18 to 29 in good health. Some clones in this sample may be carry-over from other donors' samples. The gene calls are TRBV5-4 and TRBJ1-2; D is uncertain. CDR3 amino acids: CASTLSGVAYGYTF. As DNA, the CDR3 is TGTGCCAGCACCCTGTCCGGGGTGGCCTATGGCTACACCTTC.